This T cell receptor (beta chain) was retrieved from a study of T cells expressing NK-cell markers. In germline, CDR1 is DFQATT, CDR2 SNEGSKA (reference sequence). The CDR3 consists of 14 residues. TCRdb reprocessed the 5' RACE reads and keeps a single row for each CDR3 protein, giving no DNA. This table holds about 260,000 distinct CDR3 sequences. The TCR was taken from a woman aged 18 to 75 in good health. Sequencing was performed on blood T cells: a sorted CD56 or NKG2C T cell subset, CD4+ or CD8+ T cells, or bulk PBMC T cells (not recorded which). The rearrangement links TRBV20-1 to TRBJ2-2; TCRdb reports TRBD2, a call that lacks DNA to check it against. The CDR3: CSASGPRATGELFF.